This TCR beta chain was profiled in a study of blood T cell repertoires in COVID-19 (dated by TCRdb to 2018 to 2020). About the full investigation: Samples from collaborators originated in the United States, Italy and Spain and spanned both the acute and convalescent phases of COVID-19. Sample metadata almost always included a de-identified subject ID, COVID-19 status, age in years and sex. The repertoires were made available in a free public database intended to serve as a resource for research on the immune response to SARS-CoV-2. Deeply sampled blood TCRbeta repertoires from subjects exposed to, actively infected with, or recovered from COVID-19 were included in the dataset. Where available, HLA class I and class II types were taken from metadata supplied by the sample provider and were not determined by assay-based typing. Samples came from the ongoing ImmuneRACE study (first 160 participants) plus 1,254 subjects from 6 global collaborators. The material from the prospective study consisted of cDNA or gDNA derived from T cells, B-cell-depleted T cells, or PBMCs. General conclusions and limits of the study: The quantity of clinical and demographic metadata differed by source and by participant and was supplied without curation.

On this clone: Its binding antigen is unknown. Per-base qualities were not stored, and no clone one base away is much larger.

TCRbeta CDR3 regions were amplified from genomic DNA using the immunoSEQ Assay, a bias-controlled multiplex PCR. In the source study's methods: Within the assay, amplification of reference gene primers was used to estimate how many nucleated cells each sample contained. To quantify the absolute abundance of each unique TCRbeta CDR3 rearrangement, sequence reads were collapsed and filtered. Productive Simpson clonality was computed per sample as the square root of Simpson's diversity index over productive rearrangements. The clones in this table, taken by TCRdb from immuneACCESS, are in-frame only. Not every clone is retained; where verified, under half of the shortfall comes from an unresolved V gene, and the cause of the rest is unknown. The V and J calls and clone size are taken from that table; D and trimming were inferred from the DNA. Across this sample there are roughly 200,000 clones, with about three quarters seen only once. Jointly, the top ten make up approximately 8.6% of the sample.

Ends trimmed: V by 7 bases, J by 0 bases; bases unmatched to a gene: 3. The CDR3, from cysteine to phenylalanine, totals 14 residues. CDR3 DNA only is kept here, 42 bases in frame from base 1. CDR1 SNHLY and CDR2 FYNNEI were looked up in the germline V gene. Collaborating institutions collected whole blood in K2EDTA tubes following their own protocols. For TCRbeta analysis, collaborators shipped samples in one of three forms: frozen whole blood, isolated PBMCs, or DNA extracted from either of those sample types. The clonotype originates from a woman between 45 and 65 years old with active or convalescent COVID-19. Input material: peripheral blood. The rearranged chain carries TRBV2 and TRBJ2-1; TRBD1 lines up with 7 middle nucleotides. The nucleotide sequence is given as TGTGCCAGCAAACAGGGGAGCTCCTACAATGAGCAGTTCTTC. This gives the protein CASKQGSSYNEQFF.